This T cell receptor beta chain comes out of a study of cytotoxic CD8 clonotypes in ibrutinib-treated CLL. Repertoires were generated with immunoSEQ multiplex PCR, while TCRdb's copy carries only in-frame clones and drops some. The sample includes roughly 250,000 clones, 70% of them seen just once. The CDR3 has 16 residues. CDR1 is SGHDT, CDR2 YYEEEE, per germline. The V end lost 4 bases, the J end lost 1 base, and 17 bases lay between the germline ends. V is TRBV5-6 and J is TRBJ2-5, with D possibly TRBD2 on 5 matching bases. The clonotype originates from a human donor with chronic lymphocytic leukemia. The starting material was PBMCs, obtained after 24 months of ibrutinib treatment. Here the CDR3 DNA reads TGTGCCAGCAGCCCGCGGAGGCGGTATATCCAAGAGACCCAGTACTTC. Encoded protein: CASSPRRRYIQETQYF.